The source of this T cell receptor beta chain is a study of control samples from healthy donors and cancer patients. V lost 0 bases, J lost 4 bases, and 9 bases lay in between. The CDR3 is made up of 14 amino acids. The V gene's germline CDR1 is SGHTA and CDR2 FQGNSA. Libraries were prepared by immunoSEQ multiplex PCR; TCRdb keeps only in-frame clonotypes and omits some of them. The repertoire holds 150,000 to 200,000 clones, with around 96% as singletons. The material sequenced was blood. This TCR derives from a woman between 40 and 50 years old in good health. The V call is TRBV7-2, the J call TRBJ1-2; D is unclear. CDR3 amino acids: CASSLAPQSYGYTF. The CDR3 DNA sequence: TGTGCCAGCAGCTTAGCGCCACAATCCTATGGCTACACCTTC.